This TCR beta chain was retrieved from a study of blood T cell repertoires in COVID-19. On the study more broadly: Samples taken during acute and convalescent COVID-19 were collected in the United States, Italy and Spain.

Profiled with immunoSEQ multiplex PCR; TCRdb holds only in-frame clones, not every one. Here the sample spans 360,000 or so clones, 88% being singletons. Germline V gene data show CDR1 as LGHNA and CDR2 as YNFKEQ. The junction had 5 bases not matched to a gene; V was cut back by 0 bases and J by 3 bases. The CDR3 covers 15 residues. A case of COVID-19 had been met by exposed participants within 2 weeks before study entry. The chain has TRBV4-2 and TRBJ2-7; 7 bases fit TRBD1. This clonotype was sampled from a woman in her 30s who had been exposed to COVID-19. What was sequenced was PBMCs or T cells enriched from blood (not recorded which). Here the CDR3 reads CASSQDPQGVYEQYF. In DNA form, the CDR3 reads TGTGCCAGCAGCCAAGATCCTCAGGGGGTCTACGAGCAGTACTTC.